This TCR beta chain appears in the sequencing data of a study of T cell changes during pregnancy in multiple sclerosis (dated by TCRdb to between 2018 and 2021). Broadly, across the study: Changes in the T cell repertoire over the course of pregnancy were examined in this study in women with multiple sclerosis.

Receptor libraries were prepared by the immunoSEQ multiplex PCR assay. As stored in TCRdb, this immuneACCESS dataset retains in-frame rearrangements with V and J assigned. A fraction of the clones does not appear; measured against another copy, unresolved V genes explain less than half of the discrepancy, and the remainder lacks a known reason. The sample data list 35,000 or so clones, and roughly 88% of these were observed just once. About 1.2% of the sample comes from the top ten. As to this clone: Its antigen is still unknown. Within one base of it there is no much larger clone, and no base qualities were kept.

The receptor was isolated from a female donor with multiple sclerosis, enrolled in a pregnancy study. Sequencing used CD4+ T cells from peripheral blood mononuclear cells, obtained before pregnancy.

The nucleotide sequence is given as TGTGCCAGTAGTAAACAGGAGTCTGGCTACACCTTC. This translates into CASSKQESGYTF. The chain employs TRBV19 and TRBJ1-2; D gene: possibly TRBD1, on 5 matching bases. V gives up 4 bases and J gives up 7 bases, and the segment between their germline ends measures 10 bases. CDR1 and CDR2, per the germline V gene (reference sequence), are LNHDA and SQIVND. The CDR3 has 12 amino acids, counting the end cysteine and phenylalanine. This entry keeps only the CDR3 DNA: 36 bases, framed from base 1.